The next 21 T cell receptor delta chains were all read from a single sample in a study of gamma delta lymphoproliferative disorders and STAT genes. PBMCs from patients and controls supplied the genomic DNA for sequencing. TCRdb reprocessed the multiplex PCR reads using CATT. The data contain 1,200 or so delta-chain clones, more than 1.5% of them singletons. Sequenced sample: blood. The receptors here all came from a human donor in good health.

This clone was found many times. The protein given by TCRdb reflects a much larger clone and differs at residue 11 from this DNA's translation, likely from a read error; the protein shown is the DNA's translation. V usage is TRDV2 and J usage is TRDJ1; D is perhaps TRDD3 (6 bases). The CDR3 is 17 amino acids. Germline values: CDR1 GEAIGNYY, CDR2 EKD. The V gene lost 3 bases and the J gene lost 1 base, with 20 bases spanning the gap. CDR3 amino acids: CACDDMGGGPRTDKLIF. DNA for the CDR3: TGTGCCTGTGACGACATGGGTGGGGGTCCCCGCACCGATAAACTCATCTTT.

Only a few counts were recorded for this clone. TCRdb lists the protein of a much larger clone for this DNA, which differs at residue 7, so this is likely a read error; the protein given here is translated from the DNA itself. The J gene was identified as TRDJ1, and no V gene was called. This CDR3 contains 14 residues. CDR3 loop: CACDPIPNTDKLIF. Here the CDR3 DNA reads TGTGCCTGTGACCCTATTCCCAACACCGATAAACTCATCTTT.

Regarding this clone: TCRdb records a much larger clone's protein for this DNA, with a difference at residue 19 that likely arises from a read error; the protein given is the translation of the DNA. This chain links TRDV1 with TRDJ1; TRDD3 matches 12 bases. The CDR3 runs 23 residues. The V and J ends lost 4 bases and 8 bases, in that order; junction bases with no gene match: 32. Germline CDR1 is TSWWSYY and CDR2 is QGS. The CDR3 is CALGVQSSSTRVWGIRGLKKLIF. The CDR3 nucleotides read TGTGCTCTTGGGGTCCAATCTTCCTCTACGCGGGTCTGGGGGATACGAGGGCTAAAAAAACTCATCTTT.

A remark on this clone: The protein in TCRdb stems from a much larger clone and differs at residue 5 from this DNA's translation, likely a read error; here the protein is translated from the DNA. V gene TRDV2 combines with J gene TRDJ1, with TRDD3 matching 10 bases. The CDR3 extends over 18 amino acids. Trimming cost V 3 bases and J 0 bases; bases outside gene matches: 12. CDR1 is GEAIGNYY, CDR2 EKD, per germline. The CDR3 nucleotides read TGTGCCTGTGACGCCGTCGGGGGGGATACGAAGTACACCGATAAACTCATCTTT. Translated, it gives CACDAVGGDTKYTDKLIF.

With respect to this clone: The protein held in TCRdb is that of a much larger clone and does not match this DNA's translation at residue 4, likely because of a read error; the protein shown is translated from the DNA. The rearrangement uses TRDV2 and TRDJ1; 8 bases map to TRDD3. CDR1 is GEAIGNYY, CDR2 EKD, per germline. The CDR3 runs 16 residues. CDR3 nucleotides: TGTGCCTGTGCCACCTTGGGGGATCGGTGGGCCGATAAACTCATCTTT. It codes for CACATLGDRWADKLIF.

As concerns this clone: This DNA's translation differs at residue 14 from TCRdb's protein, which comes from a much larger clone; a read error is likely, and the protein shown is translated from the DNA. The rearrangement uses TRDV1 and TRDJ1; D possibly uses TRDD2 or TRDD3 (5 bases each). CDR1 TSWWSYY and CDR2 QGS come from the germline V gene. This CDR3 has 18 residues. CDR3 DNA sequence: TGTGCTCTTGGGGAACCTTTGTATGGGGAGCCCTACACCAATAAACTCATCTTT. Translating it yields CALGEPLYGEPYTNKLIF.

This clone was picked up a small number of times. The translation of this DNA and the TCRdb protein of a much larger clone differ at residue 7, probably owing to a read error; the protein shown here is translated from the DNA. The V gene is TRDV2, the J gene TRDJ1, with D perhaps matching TRDD3 (5 bases). V was cut by 0 bases and J by 1 base, with 17 bases left in between. The CDR3 has 17 residues. Germline CDR1 reads GEAIGNYY; CDR2 reads EKD. This chain's CDR3 is CACDTVRGPGGTDKLIF. The CDR3 nucleotides read TGTGCCTGTGACACCGTCAGGGGACCCGGGGGCACCGATAAACTCATCTTT.

This clone appeared a few times. TCRdb attributes to this sequence the protein of a much larger clone, which differs from the DNA translation at residue 18; a read error is likely, and the protein displayed is translated from the DNA. The V gene is TRDV1, the J gene TRDJ3; TRDD3 might be the D (5 bases). This CDR3 region has 19 residues. Germline V gene sequence: CDR1 TSWWSYY, CDR2 QGS. The CDR3 spells CALGELGVINPWDTRQMIF. The CDR3 nucleotides are TGTGCTCTTGGGGAACTGGGGGTCATAAATCCCTGGGACACCCGACAGATGATTTTC.

This clone was picked up a small number of times. A read error is the likely source, as a far larger clone sits one nucleotide away. Additional DNA sequences in this sample encode the identical CDR3. This chain connects TRDV2 to TRDJ1; no firm D call. The V and J ends lost 0 bases and 0 bases respectively, with 16 bases between them. Germline loops: CDR1 GEAIGNYY, CDR2 EKD. The CDR3 consists of 17 residues. The CDR3 DNA reads as TGTGCCTGTGACACCGTTGGGACCGAATCCAACACCGATAAACTCATCTTT. Amino acids: CACDTVGTESNTDKLIF.

On this clone itself: The amino acid sequence in TCRdb belongs to a much larger clone and departs from this DNA's translation at residue 5, likely a sequencing read error; the sequence shown is translated from the DNA. J is TRDJ1 and V is TRDV2; 11 bases align to TRDD3. The germline V gene has CDR1 GEAIGNYY and CDR2 EKD. The CDR3 totals 18 residues. J gave up 4 bases and V 3 bases, and 15 bases lay outside the gene matches. DNA of the CDR3: TGTGCCTGTGACTCCCCCCGCCTCCTGGGGGATACTAGCGATAAACTCATCTTT. Translating it yields CACDSPRLLGDTSDKLIF.

On this clone: This likely came from a read error, as a far larger clone is one base away. Other DNA sequences in the sample encode the same CDR3. This rearrangement joins TRDV1 to TRDJ1; 12 positions agree with TRDD3. This CDR3 is 17 amino acids long. Trimming took 3 bases from V and 11 from J; bases not matched to a gene: 16. Per the germline V gene, CDR1 is TSWWSYY and CDR2 is QGS. As DNA, the CDR3 is TGTGCTCTTGGGGATGATCTTCCCCTACTGGGGGATACTGGGCTCATCTTT. Its protein product is CALGDDLPLLGDTGLIF.

About this clone itself: The TCRdb record carries a much larger clone's protein, which differs from this DNA's translation at residue 15; a read error is the likely cause, and the protein listed here is the DNA translation. The V call is TRDV1, the J call TRDJ2; D may match TRDD2 or TRDD3 (7 bases each). This CDR3 has 19 amino acids. Germline values: CDR1 TSWWSYY, CDR2 QGS. Trimming stripped 2 bases from V and 9 bases from J, with 28 bases between. The CDR3 nucleotides read TGTGCTCTTGGGGAAATAGCCTTCCTTCATGTACTGGGGAGGACACAACTCTTCTTT. Translated: CALGEIAFLHVLGRTQLFF.

This clone was observed a handful of times. Only one base separates this from a far larger clonotype, so it likely reflects a read error. In the same sample, other DNA sequences code for this CDR3. This chain joins TRDV2 and TRDJ1, with 8 bases matching TRDD3. Losses at the gene ends were 1 base for V and 3 bases for J; bases not matched to a gene: 9. Germline V gives CDR1 GEAIGNYY, CDR2 EKD. The CDR3 totals 16 residues. The CDR3 protein is CACDTLGDRWADKLIF. DNA for the CDR3: TGTGCCTGTGACACTTTGGGGGATCGGTGGGCCGATAAACTCATCTTT.

Turning to this clone: The protein TCRdb lists belongs to a much larger clone and differs from this DNA's translation at residue 9, which points to a read error; the protein shown is made from the DNA. The J gene is TRDJ3, the V gene TRDV1; maybe TRDD3 (5 bases). The CDR3 contains 19 residues. V was trimmed by 0 bases and J by 2 bases, leaving 14 bases between them. CDR1 and CDR2 (germline): TSWWSYY, QGS. This CDR3 is CALGELGVLNPWDTRQMFF. CDR3 coding DNA: TGTGCTCTTGGGGAACTGGGGGTCTTAAATCCCTGGGACACCCGACAGATGTTTTTC.

This clone is labeled as medium-sized. One base separates it from a far larger clone, so it is likely a read error. This chain links TRDV1 with TRDJ1; TRDD3 agrees at 12 bases. Trimming cost V 3 bases and J 11 bases; bases outside gene matches: 16. Germline V gene lookup returns CDR1 TSWWSYY and CDR2 QGS. CDR3 length equals 17 residues. In DNA, the CDR3 is TGTGCTCTTGGGGATGGCCTTCCCCTACTGGGGGATACTGGGCTCATCTTT. Its translation: CALGDGLPLLGDTGLIF.

This clone was observed a handful of times. A far larger clone is one nucleotide away, so this likely arose from a read error. The identical CDR3 is also encoded by other nucleotide sequences in the sample. The CDR3: CALGVQSSSTRVWGIRGLNKLIF. Here the CDR3 DNA reads TGTGCTCTTGGGGTCCAATCTTCTTCTACGCGGGTCTGGGGGATACGAGGGCTAAATAAACTCATCTTT. The V call is TRDV1, the J call TRDJ1; 12 bases agree with TRDD3. CDR1 TSWWSYY and CDR2 QGS come from the germline V gene. V trimming: 4 bases; J trimming: 6 bases; junction bases outside the gene matches: 30. The CDR3 runs 23 residues.

This clone was counted between two and nine times. The TCRdb protein, from a much larger clone, departs from this DNA's translation at residue 12, likely by read error; the protein shown derives from the DNA. This rearrangement joins TRDV3 to TRDJ1; D possibly corresponds to TRDD3 (6 bases). The CDR3 is 16 residues long. Deletions cut 4 bases from V and 7 bases from J, with 28 bases between. Germline loops: CDR1 TVYSNPD, CDR2 GDNSRS (reference sequence). For the CDR3, the DNA is TGTGCCTCGCGCCCGGGGCTGGGGATGGGTCCCGCTAAACTCATCTTT. Translation gives CASRPGLGMGPAKLIF.

Worth noting for this clone: The protein given by TCRdb reflects a much larger clone and differs at residue 6 from this DNA's translation, likely from a read error; the protein shown is the DNA's translation. This rearrangement joins TRDV2 to TRDJ1; TRDD3 is a possible D gene (6 bases). Germline CDR1 is GEAIGNYY and CDR2 is EKD. The germline V and J ends were trimmed by 3 bases and 0 bases, with 19 bases remaining between them. CDR3 size: 17 residues. CDR3 protein: CACDDIGGGPHTDKLIF. In DNA, the CDR3 is TGTGCCTGTGACGACATAGGTGGGGGTCCCCACACCGATAAACTCATCTTT.

Of note for this clone: The protein in TCRdb stems from a much larger clone and differs at residue 8 from this DNA's translation, likely a read error; here the protein is translated from the DNA. The chain couples TRDV1 to TRDJ1; no definite D call. This CDR3 region has 13 residues. Germline V gene data show CDR1 as TSWWSYY and CDR2 as QGS. The V gene lost 4 bases and the J gene lost 6 bases, with 12 bases spanning the gap. As DNA, the CDR3 is TGTGCTCTTGGGGGACCTCCTCCGAATAAACTCATCTTT. The encoded protein is CALGGPPPNKLIF.

This clone was picked up a small number of times. A read error likely explains this, since a far larger clone differs by one base. This specimen includes other DNA sequences encoding the same CDR3. The CDR3: CACDTVGGPGGTDKLIF. DNA for the CDR3: TGTGCTTGTGACACCGTCGGGGGACCCGGGGGCACCGATAAACTCATCTTT. V usage is TRDV2 and J usage is TRDJ1; D might be TRDD3 (6 bases). CDR3 length: 17 amino acids. Germline V gene sequence: CDR1 GEAIGNYY, CDR2 EKD.

Only a few counts were recorded for this clone. TCRdb has a much larger clone's protein, which differs at residue 17 from the translation of this DNA, likely because of a read error; what is shown is the protein translated from the DNA. This chain uses TRDV3 with TRDJ1, with 10 bases identical to TRDD3. The CDR3 extends over 20 amino acids. Germline V gene lookup returns CDR1 TVYSNPD and CDR2 GDNSRS (reference sequence). The DNA for the CDR3 is TGTGCCTACGACTTCCCCAAATATACTGGGGGATTGATGTACACCGATAGACTCATCTTT. This codes for CAYDFPKYTGGLMYTDRLIF.